This TCR beta chain was captured by sequencing in a study of beta chain features in type 1 diabetes. The study's findings and limits: A moderate, significant TCRB CDR3 shortening appeared in type 1 diabetes across four CD4+ subsets.

TCRB transcripts that were expressed got sequenced, as all of the isolated RNA had been reverse transcribed. Only in-frame clones appear in the TCRdb table, and some are missing; sequencing was by immunoSEQ multiplex PCR. The sample carries about 280,000 clones, approximately 15% recorded once. Germline V CDR1 and CDR2: KGHSH, LQKENI. There are 13 residues in the CDR3. V lost 2 bases and J lost 7, with 9 bases in between. With respect to this clone: No antigen is known for it.

Sequencing was done on a sample of naive CD4+ T cells from blood. This sequence was found in a man between 18 and 35 years old with type 1 diabetes. The chain is built from TRBV18 and TRBJ1-5; D is ambiguous. The CDR3 region has the DNA TGTGCCAGCTCACCAGGTCGTGAGCAGCCCCAGCATTTT. Translation gives CASSPGREQPQHF.